Listed below are T cell receptor beta chains from one sample, sequenced in a study of blood T cell repertoires in COVID-19. TCRdb keeps only in-frame clones here, not all; method: immunoSEQ multiplex PCR. The data contain 240,000 or so clones, around 85% of them singletons. Sequencing was performed on PBMCs or T cells enriched from blood (not recorded which). The receptor source for this set is a woman aged 40 to 50 with acute COVID-19. Each CDR3 is given with its conserved first and last residue. A D gene is named only where the DNA matches it firmly.

v_call	j_call	d_call	cdr3_length	cdr3_aa	cdr3_nt
TRBV13	TRBJ2-2	.	13	CASSLQNTGELFF	TGTGCCAGCAGCTTACAGAACACCGGGGAGCTGTTTTTT
TRBV12-3/TRBV12-4	TRBJ2-5	.	12	CASKKGGETQYF	TGTGCCAGCAAGAAGGGGGGGGAGACCCAGTACTTC
TRBV5-4	TRBJ2-1	.	15	CASSLGLQSGDEQFF	TGTGCCAGCAGCTTGGGCTTACAATCTGGTGATGAGCAGTTCTTC
TRBV18	TRBJ1-1	.	15	CASSPNPTGRAEAFF	TGTGCCAGCTCACCAAACCCTACAGGTCGTGCTGAAGCTTTCTTT
TRBV30	TRBJ1-1	.	12	CAWMGQNTEAFF	TGTGCCTGGATGGGACAAAACACTGAAGCTTTCTTT
TRBV18	TRBJ1-1	.	12	CASSPSEIEAFF	TGTGCCAGCTCACCGTCGGAGATTGAAGCTTTCTTT
TRBV27	TRBJ2-5	TRBD2	13	CASSKRETGTQYF	TGTGCCAGCAGCAAGCGGGAGACTGGGACCCAGTACTTC
TRBV7-3	TRBJ2-7	.	16	CASSLPPGSLSYEQYF	TGTGCCAGCAGCCTCCCCCCGGGGTCCCTCTCCTACGAGCAGTACTTC
TRBV7-2	TRBJ2-7	TRBD2	15	CASSHPPSGTYEQYF	TGTGCCAGCAGCCATCCTCCTAGCGGGACCTACGAGCAGTACTTC
TRBV5-1	TRBJ2-1	.	13	CASSLGASQEQFF	TGCGCCAGCAGCTTGGGGGCTTCGCAAGAGCAGTTCTTC
TRBV7-7	TRBJ2-2	TRBD2	15	CASSLSGRNTGELFF	TGTGCTAGCAGCTTGAGCGGGAGGAACACCGGGGAGCTGTTTTTT
TRBV18	TRBJ1-3	.	14	CASSPRDFGNTIYF	TGTGCCAGCTCACCCCGGGACTTTGGAAACACCATATATTTT
TRBV4-1	TRBJ2-1	TRBD2	18	CASSQVVGILAGNNEQFF	TGCGCCAGCAGCCAAGTAGTCGGCATCCTAGCGGGGAACAATGAGCAGTTCTTC